The source of this T cell receptor beta chain is a study of blood T cell repertoires in COVID-19. Study-level information: Sites in the United States, Italy and Spain provided acute and convalescent COVID-19 samples. PBMCs, B-cell-depleted T cells, or T cells provided the cDNA or gDNA that made up the material.

As originally analysed: By means of reference gene primer amplification, nucleated cell counts were estimated. Assay: immunoSEQ multiplex PCR; the TCRdb copy retains only in-frame clones and omits some. The V and J calls and clone size are taken from that table; D and trimming were inferred from the DNA. The sample holds tens of thousands of clones; 85% to 95% are singletons and the top ten take less than 9%. The source material was peripheral blood. The sequence derives from a human donor in a cohort sampled during active COVID-19.

CDR3 amino acids: CASTKARGGGADTQYF. CDR3 DNA: TGTGCCAGCACCAAAGCTAGGGGAGGAGGCGCAGATACGCAGTATTTT. The chain has TRBV7-9 and TRBJ2-3; perhaps TRBD2 as D (6 bases). Germline values: CDR1 SEHNR, CDR2 FQNEAQ (reference sequence). V was pared by 7 bases and J by 4 bases, with 21 bases between. This CDR3 is built from 16 residues.